These 2 T cell receptor beta chains share one sample of origin, sequenced in a study of post-analysis software for immune sequencing data. Study-wide points: TRBV5-6, TRBV5-1 and TRBV20-1 were among several TRBV segments more frequent in patients than controls.

Unique molecular identifiers had been added to the TCR beta cDNA libraries. TCRdb redid the calling of the PCR reads with MiXCR, one entry per CDR3 protein. The repertoire holds 350,000 to 450,000 distinct CDR3 sequences, with 30% to 45% as singletons. These receptors' antigens are unknown. The specimen sequenced was blood. The receptors derive from a girl aged 2 to 9 with multiple sclerosis.

The rearrangement uses TRBV28 and TRBJ2-1; TRBD1 aligns across 8 bases. Per germline, CDR1 MDHEN and CDR2 SYDVKM. The trim removed 6 bases at V and 8 bases at J, leaving 9 bases unmatched. The CDR3 runs 14 residues. CDR3 DNA sequence: TGTGCCAGCAGAGATAGACAGGGGAAGCATGAGCAGTTCTTC. Amino acids: CASRDRQGKHEQFF.

This chain links TRBV10-3 with TRBJ2-7; 10 nucleotides line up with TRBD1. J was trimmed by 4 bases and V by 11 bases; bases with no gene match: 11. This CDR3 contains 14 residues. Germline assignment: CDR1 ENHRY and CDR2 SYGVKD. CDR3 nucleotide sequence: TGTGCCGTCATGGACCGGGACAGGGGTTACGAGCAGTACTTC. Translating it yields CAVMDRDRGYEQYF.